This T cell receptor beta chain emerged from a study of OX40 agonist ivuxolimab in advanced cancers. Study-wide results and limits: In general, CD8+ T cells held more expanded clones than CD4+ did, on average.

Remarks on this clone: Its antigen is as yet unknown.

The sampling schedule covered blood at baseline, cycle 4 day 1, and cycle 7 day 1. Method: immunoSEQ multiplex PCR; TCRdb's copy keeps in-frame clones and lacks some. The table has under 70,000 clones, roughly 90% seen once; the top ten hold just over 1.4%. The clonotype originates from an adult with an advanced solid tumor such as melanoma, head and neck, liver or kidney cancer. The specimen comprised CD4+ or CD8+ T cells sorted from blood, sampled in a trial of the OX40 agonist ivuxolimab.

CDR3 sequence reads: CAWSVDLRRTEAFF. In nucleotides, the CDR3 is TGTGCCTGGAGTGTAGACCTCAGAAGGACTGAAGCTTTCTTT. This sequence joins TRBV30 and TRBJ1-1; D call uncertain. This CDR3 region has 14 residues. Trimming left V 0 bases short and J 5 bases short, with 13 bases between. CDR1 and CDR2 from the germline V gene are GTSNPN and SVGIG (reference sequence).